One sample yielded the 23 T cell receptor beta chains listed below, sequenced in a study of T cells in Graves' hyperthyroidism and ophthalmopathy. There were TCR beta CDR3 regions amplified from RNA transcripts. TCR CDR3 underwent first-round RT-PCR with the HTBI primer set. TCRdb called the multiplex PCR reads again in MiXCR, with one record for every CDR3 protein. This table holds fewer than 650,000 distinct CDR3 sequences, around 13% found once. Sequenced sample: blood. The receptors stem from a woman between 35 and 50 years old with Graves' hyperthyroidism.

This clonotype was counted many times. This chain joins TRBV28 and TRBJ1-1, with D possibly being TRBD1 (6 bases). This CDR3 has 13 residues. Looked up from germline, CDR1 is MDHEN and CDR2 is SYDVKM. V gave up 8 bases and J gave up 2 bases, with 12 bases separating them. CDR3 nucleotides: TGTGCCAGCGGGGGACATCCTAACACTGAAGCTTTCTTT. Protein product: CASGGHPNTEAFF. Looking up the rest from reference TRBV28 and TRBJ1-1 gives the full variable domain: DVKVTQSSRYLVKRTGEKVFLECVQDMDHENMFWYRQDPGLGLRLIYFSYDVKMKEKGDIPEGYSVSREKKERFSLILESASTNQTSMYLCASGGHPNTEAFFGQGTRLTVV.

This clonotype was seen ten or more times. The chain is built from TRBV20-1 and TRBJ1-3, with TRBD1 identical over 7 bases. With V trimmed by 3 bases and J by 4 bases, 3 bases remained unmatched. The CDR3 has 13 residues. Looked up from germline, CDR1 is DFQATT and CDR2 is SNEGSKA (reference sequence). The CDR3 sequence is CSARVDRGNTIYF. The CDR3 coding sequence is TGCAGTGCTAGGGTGGACAGGGGAAACACCATATATTTT.

This clonotype was seen repeatedly, ten times or more. This CDR3 is CASSSKRGQGRETQYF. CDR3 nucleotides: TGTGCCAGCAGCTCAAAGAGGGGACAGGGGAGGGAGACCCAGTACTTC. The chain has TRBV3-1 and TRBJ2-5, with 10 bases identical to TRBD1. V shed 5 bases and J 5 bases; nucleotides not matched to a gene: 11. This CDR3 has 16 amino acids. The germline V gene encodes CDR1 LGHDT and CDR2 YNNKEL (reference sequence).

This clonotype was found many times. The chain carries TRBV7-2 and TRBJ1-1, with D possibly TRBD1 on 5 matching bases. V was pared by 0 bases and J by 9 bases, with 14 bases between. CDR1 SGHTA and CDR2 FQGNSA come from the germline V gene. The CDR3 consists of 14 residues. CDR3 DNA: TGTGCCAGCAGCTTAGCCCCGACAGTATTTAAAGCTTTCTTT. It yields the protein CASSLAPTVFKAFF.

This chain links TRBV30 with TRBJ2-5; D uncertain. In germline, CDR1 is GTSNPN, CDR2 SVGIG (reference sequence). This CDR3 has 12 amino acids. Trimming removed 0 bases at V and 2 bases at J, with 4 bases between. The CDR3 bases are TGTGCCTGGAGTGTAAGGCAAGAGACCCAGTACTTC. It yields the protein CAWSVRQETQYF.

This clonotype was seen many times. The chain links TRBV20-1 to TRBJ2-5; a weak D match, TRBD2 (5 bases). V lost 0 bases to trimming and J lost 2 bases, with 10 bases between them. The CDR3 totals 14 residues. Germline-derived CDR1 and CDR2 are DFQATT and SNEGSKA (reference sequence). In DNA form, the CDR3 reads TGCAGTGCTAGAGATTTGACTACTCAAGAGACCCAGTACTTC. It translates to CSARDLTTQETQYF.

In this sample, this clonotype turned up many times. V gene TRBV28 combines with J gene TRBJ2-2; TRBD1 matches at 7 bases. This CDR3 spans 14 amino acids. J was trimmed by 5 bases and V by 5 bases; bases with no gene match: 5. CDR1 and CDR2 (germline): MDHEN, SYDVKM. CDR3 sequence reads: CASSMAGGTGELFF. CDR3 in DNA: TGTGCCAGCAGTATGGCAGGGGGTACCGGGGAGCTGTTTTTT. The variable domain in full, with the rest retrieved from reference TRBV28 and TRBJ2-2, is DVKVTQSSRYLVKRTGEKVFLECVQDMDHENMFWYRQDPGLGLRLIYFSYDVKMKEKGDIPEGYSVSREKKERFSLILESASTNQTSMYLCASSMAGGTGELFFGEGSRLTVL.

Points on this clonotype: Possible read error: a much larger clone is one base away. The chain joins TRBV2 to TRBJ2-3; 7 nucleotides agree with TRBD1. The CDR3 loop spans 13 amino acids. The germline CDR1 and CDR2 sequences are SNHLY and FYNNEI. The CDR3 loop reads CASKGASVDMQYF. CDR3 coding DNA: TGTGCCAGCAAGGGGGCCTCCGTAGATATGCAGTATTTT.

The table lists this clonotype with a few counts. Compared with germline, one end of the junction differs, possibly owing to a read error. The V call is TRBV2, the J call TRBJ2-1; D unresolved. Germline V CDR1 and CDR2: SNHLY, FYNNEI. The CDR3 has 13 residues. The CDR3 coding sequence is TGTGCCAGCAGTGAGGACCAGAGCTCTCGCAGGCTCTTC. It yields the protein CASSEDQSSRRLF.

This clonotype was counted many times. J is TRBJ1-1 and V is TRBV10-1; no reliable D call. This CDR3 comprises 13 residues. Trimming removed 4 bases from V and 1 base from J, with 7 bases in between. The germline gives CDR1 WNHNN, CDR2 SYGVQD (reference sequence). CDR3 nucleotide sequence: TGCGCCAGCAGTGCTGGCCCGAACACTGAAGCTTTCTTT. Encoded protein: CASSAGPNTEAFF.

In its sample, this clonotype was seen many times. The chain couples TRBV28 to TRBJ2-1; tentative D call: TRBD2 (6 bases). The CDR3 extends over 15 amino acids. The ends were cut back, 10 bases at V and 0 bases at J, with 16 bases in the middle. Germline assignment: CDR1 MDHEN and CDR2 SYDVKM. In DNA form, the CDR3 reads TGTGCCAATGCGCGGGTGGGGGGCTCCTACAATGAGCAGTTCTTC. Its protein product is CANARVGGSYNEQFF.

The sample holds a few counts of this clonotype. The V call is TRBV20-1, the J call TRBJ2-2; D remains unclear. The CDR3 runs to 14 residues. Germline V CDR1 and CDR2: DFQATT, SNEGSKA (reference sequence). The V gene lost 0 bases and the J gene lost 6 bases, with 11 bases spanning the gap. The CDR3 coding sequence is TGCAGTGCTAGAGATAGAACCTCACCCGGGGAGCTGTTTTTT. Residues: CSARDRTSPGELFF.

This clonotype was detected ten times or more. The V gene is TRBV6-5, the J gene TRBJ2-5; a possible D gene is TRBD2 (5 bases). The germline gives CDR1 MNHEY, CDR2 SVGAGI. The V gene lost 2 bases and the J gene lost 1 base, with 14 bases spanning the gap. This CDR3 has 16 amino acids. The CDR3 protein is CASSYSPAEIQETQYF. The CDR3 DNA is TGTGCCAGCAGTTACAGTCCAGCGGAGATCCAAGAGACCCAGTACTTC.

The chain has TRBV18 and TRBJ2-5; TRBD2 matches at 10 bases. Per germline, CDR1 KGHSH and CDR2 LQKENI. The CDR3 covers 17 residues. The ends lost 0 bases at V and 4 bases at J; junction bases unmatched: 8. Written as DNA, the CDR3 is TGTGCCAGCTCACCACCGGCTGGACTAGCGGCCCCAGAGACCCAGTACTTC. Translated, it gives CASSPPAGLAAPETQYF.

In this sample, this clonotype turned up a few times. No conserved phenylalanine or tryptophan is present at the end of the CDR3, so a read error is the likely explanation. The chain joins TRBV11-2 to TRBJ2-7, with D possibly matching TRBD1 (6 bases). Germline loops: CDR1 SGHAT, CDR2 FQNNGV. The CDR3 spans 15 residues. Trimming cost V 2 bases and J 3 bases, with 14 bases left between them. As DNA, the CDR3 is TGTGCCAGCAGCTTAACAGGGACGGGGTACTACGAGCAGTACCTC. It translates to CASSLTGTGYYEQYL.

In this sample, this clonotype turned up a few times. Possible read error: a much larger clone is one base away. The V call is TRBV28, the J call TRBJ1-2, with 9 bases identical to TRBD1. Germline values: CDR1 MDHEN, CDR2 SYDVKM. V trimming: 6 bases; J trimming: 10 bases; junction bases outside the gene matches: 9. The CDR3 has 13 amino acids. This CDR3 reads CASREQGARDYTF. Written as DNA, the CDR3 is TGTGCCAGCAGAGAACAGGGGGCGCGAGACTACACCTTC.

The V gene is TRBV7-9, the J gene TRBJ2-4; 10 nucleotides match TRBD1. Losses at the gene ends were 5 bases for V and 7 bases for J; bases not matched to a gene: 8. There are 15 residues in the CDR3. Germline V gene sequence: CDR1 SEHNR, CDR2 FQNEAQ (reference sequence). The CDR3, as DNA: TGTGCCAGCAGCGCTCCCGGGACAGGGGTGAACATTCAGTACTTC. It encodes CASSAPGTGVNIQYF.

In this sample, this clonotype turned up a few times. For the CDR3, the DNA is TGTGCCAGCCGAGAGGAGGGGGGCTATGGCTACACCTTC. This translates into CASREEGGYGYTF. The chain carries TRBV6-1 and TRBJ1-2; a possible D gene is TRBD1 (6 bases). The germline gives CDR1 MNHNS, CDR2 SASEGT. V lost 8 bases and J lost 4, with 14 bases in between. The CDR3 totals 13 residues.

This clonotype has just a few counts. The chain recombines TRBV18 with TRBJ1-4; tentative D call: TRBD1 (6 bases). Trimming removed 2 bases at V and 4 bases at J, with 14 bases between. This CDR3 is 16 amino acids long. Germline V gene lookup returns CDR1 KGHSH and CDR2 LQKENI. The CDR3 sequence: CASSPATGQNNEKLFF. The DNA for the CDR3 is TGTGCCAGCTCACCAGCTACTGGACAGAATAATGAAAAACTGTTTTTT. The entire variable domain, with the rest obtained from reference TRBV18 and TRBJ1-4, is as follows: NAGVMQNPRHLVRRRGQEARLRCSPMKGHSHVYWYRQLPEEGLKFMVYLQKENIIDESGMPKERFSAEFPKEGPSILRIQQVVRGDSAAYFCASSPATGQNNEKLFFGSGTQLSVL.

The table lists this clonotype with many counts. The rearrangement uses TRBV30 and TRBJ1-5; no definite D call. There are 13 residues in the CDR3. The germline gives CDR1 GTSNPN, CDR2 SVGIG (reference sequence). V gave up 0 bases and J gave up 3 bases, with 6 bases separating them. CDR3 loop: CAWSVQFNQPQHF. CDR3 DNA sequence: TGTGCCTGGAGTGTACAGTTCAATCAGCCCCAGCATTTT.

The chain combines TRBV19 with TRBJ2-1, with 12 bases that match TRBD2. The CDR3 contains 16 residues. Germline CDR1 and CDR2: LNHDA and SQIVND (reference sequence). V was clipped by 0 bases and J by 4 bases; unmatched bases: 1. The CDR3 DNA reads TGTGCCAGTAGTATAGAGCTAGCGGGAGGGTACAATGAGCAGTTCTTC. Translating it yields CASSIELAGGYNEQFF. Full variable domain (remainder filled in from reference TRBV19 and TRBJ2-1): DGGITQSPKYLFRKEGQNVTLSCEQNLNHDAMYWYRQDPGQGLRLIYYSQIVNDFQKGDIAEGYSVSREKKESFPLTVTSAQKNPTAFYLCASSIELAGGYNEQFFGPGTRLTVL.

The rearrangement links TRBV2 to TRBJ1-3; tentatively, D is TRBD1 (5 bases). The CDR3 is made up of 12 amino acids. CDR1 is SNHLY, CDR2 FYNNEI, per germline. Deletions cut 9 bases from V and 2 bases from J, with 8 bases between. In nucleotides, the CDR3 is TGTGCCAGATCGGGGGCTGGAAACACCATATATTTT. It translates to CARSGAGNTIYF. The full variable domain, with the rest looked up from reference TRBV2 and TRBJ1-3, is EPEVTQTPSHQVTQMGQEVILRCVPISNHLYFYWYRQILGQKVEFLVSFYNNEISEKSEIFDDQFSVERPDGSNFTLKIRSTKLEDSAMYFCARSGAGNTIYFGEGSWLTVV.

This rearrangement joins TRBV14 to TRBJ1-5, with D unclear. This CDR3 region has 13 residues. V lost 0 bases and J 9 bases, leaving 9 bases between the germline ends. Germline V gives CDR1 SGHDN, CDR2 FVKESK. The CDR3 loop is CASSQDPLGPQHF. The CDR3 DNA sequence: TGTGCCAGCAGCCAAGACCCCCTGGGGCCCCAGCATTTT.